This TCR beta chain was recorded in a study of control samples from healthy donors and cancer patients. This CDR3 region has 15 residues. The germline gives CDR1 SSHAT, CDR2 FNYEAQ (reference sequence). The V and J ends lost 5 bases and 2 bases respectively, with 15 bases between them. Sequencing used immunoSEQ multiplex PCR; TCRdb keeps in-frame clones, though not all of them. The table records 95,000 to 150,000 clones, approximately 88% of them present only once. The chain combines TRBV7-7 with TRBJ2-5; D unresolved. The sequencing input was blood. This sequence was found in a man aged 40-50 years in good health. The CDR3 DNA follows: TGTGCCAGCAGCCCAAGTCGGAGTAAACAAGAGACCCAGTACTTC. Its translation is CASSPSRSKQETQYF.